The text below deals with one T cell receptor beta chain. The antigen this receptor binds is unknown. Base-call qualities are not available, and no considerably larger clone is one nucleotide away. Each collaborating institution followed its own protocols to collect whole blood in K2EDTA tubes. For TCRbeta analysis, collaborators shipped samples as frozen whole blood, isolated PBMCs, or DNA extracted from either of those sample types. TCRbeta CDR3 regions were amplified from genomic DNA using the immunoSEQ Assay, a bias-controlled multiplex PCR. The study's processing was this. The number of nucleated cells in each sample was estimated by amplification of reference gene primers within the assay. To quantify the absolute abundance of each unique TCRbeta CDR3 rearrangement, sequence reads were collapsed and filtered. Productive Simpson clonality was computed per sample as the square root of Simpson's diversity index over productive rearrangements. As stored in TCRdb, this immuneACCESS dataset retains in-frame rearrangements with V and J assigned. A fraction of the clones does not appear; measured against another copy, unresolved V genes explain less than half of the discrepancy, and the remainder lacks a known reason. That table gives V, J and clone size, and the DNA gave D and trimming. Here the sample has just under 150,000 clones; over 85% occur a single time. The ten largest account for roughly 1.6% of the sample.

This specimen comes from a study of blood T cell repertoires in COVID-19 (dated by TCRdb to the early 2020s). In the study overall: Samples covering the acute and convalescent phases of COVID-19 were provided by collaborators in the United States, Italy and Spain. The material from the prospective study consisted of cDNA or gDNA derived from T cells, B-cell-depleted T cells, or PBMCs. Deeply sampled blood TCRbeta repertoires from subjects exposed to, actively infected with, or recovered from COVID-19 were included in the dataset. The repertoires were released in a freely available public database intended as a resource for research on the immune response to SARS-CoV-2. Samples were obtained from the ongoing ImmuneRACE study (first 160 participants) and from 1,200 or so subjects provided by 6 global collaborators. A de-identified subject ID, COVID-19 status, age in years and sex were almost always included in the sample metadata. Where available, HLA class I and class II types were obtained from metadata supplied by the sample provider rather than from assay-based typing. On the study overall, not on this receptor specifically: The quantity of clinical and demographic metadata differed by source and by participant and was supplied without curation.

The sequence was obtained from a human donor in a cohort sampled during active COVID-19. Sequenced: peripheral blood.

The CDR3 loop reads CASSVGHSPGQNEAFF. Read as DNA, the sequence is TGTGCCAGCAGCGTAGGTCATAGTCCAGGGCAGAATGAAGCTTTCTTT. Recombination connected TRBV9 to TRBJ1-1; a tentative D match to TRBD1 spans 5 bases. CDR1 is given as SGDLS and CDR2 as YYNGEE, both from the germline V gene. V lost 0 bases and J lost 7 bases; the stretch between them is 19 bases long. Including cysteine and phenylalanine, the CDR3 has 16 amino acids. Only CDR3 DNA is held: 48 bases, read in frame from base 1. The full variable domain, completed from the reference TRBV9 and TRBJ1-1 proteins outside the CDR3, reads DSGVTQTPKHLITATGQRVTLRCSPRSGDLSVYWYQQSLDQGLQFLIQYYNGEERAKGNILERFSAQQFPDLHSELNLSSLELGDSALYFCASSVGHSPGQNEAFFGQGTRLTVV.